One sample yielded the 28 T cell receptor beta chains listed below, sequenced in a study of human T cells and chemical hapten exposure. MiXCR was run by TCRdb on the RACE reads, yielding one entry per CDR3 protein. Of a few hundred thousand distinct CDR3 sequences detected, about 5% appear once; the ten largest clones hold about 7.7%. Specified time point: pre-sensitization, week 0. Treatment denoted: therapeutic diphenylcyclopropenone sensitization with weekly scalp DPC. This specimen consisted of whole blood, obtained in connection with sensitization to the hapten diphenylcyclopropenone (DPC). The receptors derive from a woman under 30 with alopecia areata. Some clones in this sample may be carry-over from other donors' samples.

This clonotype appeared many times. The V call is TRBV20-1, the J call TRBJ2-7, with D perhaps TRBD1 or TRBD2 (6 bases each). CDR1 is DFQATT and CDR2 is SNEGSKA in the germline V gene (reference sequence). The CDR3 is made up of 13 amino acids. V was trimmed by 6 bases and J by 1 base, leaving 13 bases between them. The CDR3 here is CSARDTRSYEQYF. CDR3 sequence (DNA): TGCAGTGCGCGGGACACCCGGTCCTACGAGCAGTACTTC.

This clonotype was picked up many times. This sequence joins TRBV12-3 or TRBV12-4 and TRBJ2-3; either TRBD1 or TRBD2 may fit D (5 bases each). V was cut by 6 bases and J by 5 bases, with 15 bases left in between. This CDR3 is 14 amino acids long. The CDR3 is CASRTGAGGDTQYF. The CDR3 DNA reads TGTGCCAGCAGGACCGGGGCCGGAGGAGATACGCAGTATTTT.

The genes are TRBV2 and TRBJ1-1; D perhaps matches TRBD1 (5 bases). V dropped 5 bases and J dropped 8 bases, with 18 bases sitting between them. The V gene's germline CDR1 is SNHLY and CDR2 FYNNEI. The CDR3 totals 14 residues. CDR3 loop: CASSRQGLPREAFF. The DNA of the CDR3 is TGTGCCAGCAGTCGGCAGGGACTGCCTAGGGAAGCTTTCTTT.

This clonotype was detected ten times or more. The genes are TRBV4-3 and TRBJ2-3; no clear D gene. The CDR3 extends over 12 amino acids. V was pared by 0 bases and J by 6 bases, with 4 bases between. Germline loops: CDR1 LGHNA, CDR2 YSLEER. As DNA, the CDR3 is TGCGCCAGCAGCCAAGACGGGGATACGCAGTATTTT. This sequence encodes CASSQDGDTQYF.

This rearrangement joins TRBV5-1 to TRBJ2-3; 7 nucleotides line up with TRBD1. The CDR3 has 16 amino acids. Germline loops: CDR1 SGHRS, CDR2 YFSETQ. V trimming: 2 bases; J trimming: 3 bases; junction bases outside the gene matches: 9. CDR3 bases: TGCGCCAGCAGCTTCGGACAGGCGAAGGGGACAGATACGCAGTATTTT. Translated, it gives CASSFGQAKGTDTQYF.

This clonotype was observed a handful of times. The chain employs TRBV2 and TRBJ1-6, with D hard to call. CDR1 and CDR2 from the germline V gene are SNHLY and FYNNEI. The V gene lost 5 bases and the J gene lost 5 bases, with 10 bases spanning the gap. There are 14 residues in the CDR3. The CDR3 sequence: CASSRISDNSPLHF. DNA for the CDR3: TGTGCCAGCAGTCGAATATCCGATAATTCACCCCTCCACTTT.

This clonotype has at least ten counts. V is TRBV4-3 and J is TRBJ2-1, with D possibly TRBD2 on 6 matching bases. V lost 4 bases to trimming and J lost 0 bases, with 7 bases between them. Germline-derived CDR1 and CDR2 are LGHNA and YSLEER. The CDR3 totals 14 residues. CDR3 residues: CASSPGDSYNEQFF. The DNA of the CDR3 is TGCGCCAGCAGCCCGGGGGACTCCTACAATGAGCAGTTCTTC.

This clonotype was observed a few times. The V and J genes are TRBV20-1 and TRBJ2-1; D is uncertain. Germline assignment: CDR1 DFQATT and CDR2 SNEGSKA (reference sequence). The germline V and J ends were trimmed by 8 bases and 0 bases, with 14 bases remaining between them. This CDR3 spans 14 amino acids. The CDR3 protein is CSCLGESSYNEQFF. In nucleotides, the CDR3 is TGCAGTTGCTTAGGAGAGAGCTCCTACAATGAGCAGTTCTTC.

The V and J genes are TRBV12-3 or TRBV12-4 and TRBJ2-7; 13 bases map to TRBD2. Trimming at V came to 5 bases and at J to 2 bases, leaving 6 bases not matched to a gene. CDR3 length equals 16 residues. CDR3 coding DNA: TGTGCCAGCAGTGGGTGGACTAGCGGGGGCCCCTACGAGCAGTACTTC. As protein: CASSGWTSGGPYEQYF.

This clonotype was detected many times. The chain recombines TRBV28 with TRBJ1-1, with TRBD1 matching 7 bases. V was clipped by 10 bases and J by 1 base; unmatched bases: 6. The germline V gene encodes CDR1 MDHEN and CDR2 SYDVKM. This CDR3 contains 13 residues. In nucleotides, the CDR3 is TGTGCCATCCAGGGGGACAGGAACACTGAAGCTTTCTTT. Translation gives CAIQGDRNTEAFF.

This chain connects TRBV3-1 to TRBJ1-2; no firm D call. Looked up from germline, CDR1 is LGHDT and CDR2 is YNNKEL (reference sequence). With 4 bases removed from V and 4 bases from J, the gap between germline ends came to 16 bases. This CDR3 has 15 amino acids. CDR3 coding DNA: TGTGCCAGCAGCCTAATAGGATCGGTTGGCTATGGCTACACCTTC. The encoded protein is CASSLIGSVGYGYTF.

This clonotype appeared many times. This chain uses TRBV7-2 with TRBJ1-1; the D gene is possibly TRBD1 (6 bases). The CDR3 sequence is 14 residues long. Deletions cut 8 bases from V and 10 bases from J, with 23 bases between. CDR1 and CDR2 (germline): SGHTA, FQGNSA. CDR3 loop: CASLTQGGDERAFF. The CDR3 nucleotides are TGTGCCAGCCTCACGCAAGGGGGGGACGAGCGAGCTTTCTTT.

This clonotype was detected ten times or more. V usage is TRBV7-2 and J usage is TRBJ2-3; 11 bases match TRBD2. The CDR3 totals 17 residues. V was clipped by 5 bases and J by 2 bases; unmatched bases: 9. The germline V gene has CDR1 SGHTA and CDR2 FQGNSA. The CDR3: CASSAPGLAVPTDTQYF. In nucleotides, the CDR3 is TGTGCCAGCAGCGCCCCGGGACTAGCGGTGCCCACAGATACGCAGTATTTT.

This clonotype was counted between two and nine times. The CDR3 protein is CASSPLAKNIQYF. The CDR3 coding sequence is TGTGCCAGCAGCCCCCTAGCCAAAAACATTCAGTACTTC. This chain connects TRBV7-2 to TRBJ2-4; no reliable D call. The CDR3 runs to 13 residues. V lost 5 bases and J lost 0, with 5 bases in between. From germline, CDR1 is SGHTA and CDR2 FQGNSA.

This clonotype was observed many times. The chain has TRBV10-3 and TRBJ2-3; possible D gene TRBD1, 5 bases. Germline V lookup: CDR1 ENHRY, CDR2 SYGVKD. CDR3 length: 15 amino acids. Trimming removed 6 bases from V and 2 bases from J, with 15 bases in between. CDR3 amino acids: CAISLARVATDTQYF. CDR3 coding DNA: TGTGCCATCAGCTTAGCCAGGGTAGCCACAGATACGCAGTATTTT.

This clonotype was found a few times. J is TRBJ1-6 and V is TRBV7-2; TRBD1 matches at 7 bases. CDR3 length: 16 residues. Losses at the gene ends were 4 bases for V and 6 bases for J; bases not matched to a gene: 9. Looked up from germline, CDR1 is SGHTA and CDR2 is FQGNSA. CDR3 DNA sequence: TGTGCCAGCAGCTCCGACAGGGCGCTTCCTAATTCACCCCTCCACTTT. The encoded protein is CASSSDRALPNSPLHF.

This clonotype was seen a few times. The chain employs TRBV10-3 and TRBJ2-3; 15 bases map to TRBD2. CDR3 length: 17 residues. J was trimmed by 0 bases and V by 4 bases; bases with no gene match: 2. The V gene's germline CDR1 is ENHRY and CDR2 SYGVKD. The CDR3 sequence: CAISAGTSGGSTDTQYF. CDR3 bases: TGTGCCATCAGTGCCGGGACTAGCGGGGGGAGCACAGATACGCAGTATTTT.

The chain has TRBV28 and TRBJ2-7, with D tentatively TRBD1 or TRBD2 (5 bases each). Trimming stripped 6 bases from V and 3 bases from J, with 21 bases between. Germline CDR1 MDHEN, CDR2 SYDVKM. The CDR3 runs to 16 residues. The CDR3 DNA follows: TGTGCCAGCAGCCCATTCGACTGGGACCGTAACTACGAGCAGTACTTC. Protein sequence: CASSPFDWDRNYEQYF.

The V call is TRBV5-1, the J call TRBJ1-2; D is possibly TRBD1 (6 bases). Germline loops: CDR1 SGHRS, CDR2 YFSETQ. The V and J ends lost 5 bases and 3 bases respectively, with 11 bases between them. The CDR3 totals 13 residues. The CDR3 region has the DNA TGCGCCAGCAGGACGGACAGCTACTATGGCTACACCTTC. Protein: CASRTDSYYGYTF. Looking up the rest from reference TRBV5-1 and TRBJ1-2 gives the full variable domain: KAGVTQTPRYLIKTRGQQVTLSCSPISGHRSVSWYQQTPGQGLQFLFEYFSETQRNKGNFPGRFSGRQFSNSRSEMNVSTLELGDSALYLCASRTDSYYGYTFGSGTRLTVV.

The V gene is TRBV4-3, the J gene TRBJ1-1; D call uncertain. This CDR3 has 14 residues. The V and J ends lost 5 bases and 1 base respectively, with 11 bases between them. Germline V gene sequence: CDR1 LGHNA, CDR2 YSLEER. The CDR3 spells CASSSQAANTEAFF. CDR3 sequence (DNA): TGCGCCAGCAGCTCCCAGGCCGCGAACACTGAAGCTTTCTTT.

In regard to this clonotype: This may arise from a read error, as a much more abundant clone is one base away. This chain joins TRBV2 and TRBJ2-3; 7 bases map to TRBD1. Germline V gene lookup returns CDR1 SNHLY and CDR2 FYNNEI. The CDR3 consists of 15 residues. V lost 5 bases and J lost 8; bases outside the gene matches: 13. The CDR3 DNA sequence: TGTGCCAGCAGTCCAGGACAGGTTTCGGTGGGTACGCAGTATTTT. Amino acids: CASSPGQVSVGTQYF. Together with reference TRBV2 and TRBJ2-3, the CDR3 gives the full variable domain: EPEVTQTPSHQVTQMGQEVILRCVPISNHLYFYWYRQILGQKVEFLVSFYNNEISEKSEIFDDQFSVERPDGSNFTLKIRSTKLEDSAMYFCASSPGQVSVGTQYFGPGTRLTVL.

This clonotype appeared many times. The chain couples TRBV18 to TRBJ2-5; 8 nucleotides match TRBD2. J lost 2 bases, V lost 0 bases, and 11 bases had no gene match. The CDR3 totals 18 residues. CDR1 and CDR2 from the germline V gene are KGHSH and LQKENI. The DNA of the CDR3 is TGTGCCAGCTCACCACCGTTATTCGAGCGGGGGCCACAAGAGACCCAGTACTTC. Translating gives CASSPPLFERGPQETQYF.

The table lists this clonotype with many counts. This sequence joins TRBV5-4 and TRBJ1-1; D uncertain. CDR3 length: 12 residues. The germline V gene has CDR1 SGHNT and CDR2 YYREEE (reference sequence). Trimming cost V 0 bases and J 8 bases, with 8 bases left between them. The CDR3 DNA reads TGTGCCAGCAGCTTGGTTTCGGAGGAAGCTTTCTTT. Amino acid sequence: CASSLVSEEAFF.

This clonotype showed up many times. The chain links TRBV27 to TRBJ1-6; perhaps TRBD1 as D (5 bases). Germline V gives CDR1 MNHEY, CDR2 SMNVEV (reference sequence). CDR3 length: 14 residues. V was clipped by 5 bases and J by 11 bases, with 16 bases between them. The CDR3 nucleotides read TGTGCCAGCAGTAGTCGGGACCTTTTAACACCCCTCCACTTT. It codes for CASSSRDLLTPLHF.

Many counts were recorded for this clonotype. The chain uses TRBV12-3 or TRBV12-4 and TRBJ1-6; perhaps TRBD1 as D (5 bases). This CDR3 has 15 residues. Trimming shortened V by 7 bases and J by 10 bases, and 20 bases separated the two germline ends. CDR3 sequence (DNA): TGTGCCAGCAAACCATCCACCCCGGGGGAATCACCCCTCCACTTT. Amino acids: CASKPSTPGESPLHF.

The rearrangement joins TRBV12-3 or TRBV12-4 to TRBJ2-3; 11 bases map to TRBD2. The CDR3 contains 15 residues. The ends lost 6 bases at V and 4 bases at J; junction bases unmatched: 6. The CDR3 region is CASRLAGDFADTQYF. CDR3 in DNA: TGTGCCAGCAGACTAGCGGGGGATTTCGCAGATACGCAGTATTTT.

This clonotype was seen many times. This chain links TRBV2 with TRBJ2-7, with D tentatively TRBD1 or TRBD2 (5 bases each). The CDR3 covers 15 residues. The germline V and J ends were trimmed by 5 bases and 0 bases, with 14 bases remaining between them. Germline assignment: CDR1 SNHLY and CDR2 FYNNEI. CDR3 sequence reads: CASSLGTVSSYEQYF. In DNA, the CDR3 is TGTGCCAGCAGTCTGGGGACGGTTAGCTCCTACGAGCAGTACTTC.

This clonotype was counted between two and nine times. The chain employs TRBV18 and TRBJ2-5, with D unresolved. The CDR3 runs 14 residues. The germline gives CDR1 KGHSH, CDR2 LQKENI. V gave up 2 bases and J gave up 5 bases, with 12 bases separating them. This CDR3 reads CASSPNLGYETQYF. The CDR3 DNA sequence: TGTGCCAGCTCACCAAATCTAGGTTACGAGACCCAGTACTTC.